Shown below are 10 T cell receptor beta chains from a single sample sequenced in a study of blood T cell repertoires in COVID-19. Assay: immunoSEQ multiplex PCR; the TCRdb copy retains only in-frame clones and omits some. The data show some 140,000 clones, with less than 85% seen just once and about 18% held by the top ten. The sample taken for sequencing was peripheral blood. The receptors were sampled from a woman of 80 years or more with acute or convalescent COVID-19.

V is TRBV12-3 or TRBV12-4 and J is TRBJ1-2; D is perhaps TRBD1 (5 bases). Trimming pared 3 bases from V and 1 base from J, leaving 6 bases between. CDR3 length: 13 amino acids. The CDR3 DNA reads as TGTGCCAGCAGTTTGGGGCATAACTATGGCTACACCTTC. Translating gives CASSLGHNYGYTF.

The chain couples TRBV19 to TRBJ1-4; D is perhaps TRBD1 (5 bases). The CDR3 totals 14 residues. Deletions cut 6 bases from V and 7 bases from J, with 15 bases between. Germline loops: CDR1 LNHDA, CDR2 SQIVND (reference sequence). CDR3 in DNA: TGTGCCAGTAGACCCCGCGGGGCGGGTGAAAAACTGTTTTTT. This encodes CASRPRGAGEKLFF.

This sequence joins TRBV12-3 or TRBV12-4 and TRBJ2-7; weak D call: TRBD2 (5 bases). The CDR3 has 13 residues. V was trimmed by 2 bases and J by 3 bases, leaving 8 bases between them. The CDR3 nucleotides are TGTGCCAGCAGTTTAACGGACTTCTACGAGCAGTACTTC. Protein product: CASSLTDFYEQYF.

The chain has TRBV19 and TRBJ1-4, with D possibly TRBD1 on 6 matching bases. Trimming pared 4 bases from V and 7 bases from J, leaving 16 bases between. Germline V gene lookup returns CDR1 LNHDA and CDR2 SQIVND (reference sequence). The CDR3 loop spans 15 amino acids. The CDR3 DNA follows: TGTGCCAGTAGTACCCCTGAACAGGGTGGTGAAAAACTGTTTTTT. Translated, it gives CASSTPEQGGEKLFF.

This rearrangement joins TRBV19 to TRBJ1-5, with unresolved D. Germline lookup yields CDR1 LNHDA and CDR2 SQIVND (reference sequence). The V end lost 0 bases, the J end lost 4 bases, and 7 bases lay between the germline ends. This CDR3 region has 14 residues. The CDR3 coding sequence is TGTGCCAGTAGTATAGATCGGTGGAATCAGCCCCAGCATTTT. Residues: CASSIDRWNQPQHF.

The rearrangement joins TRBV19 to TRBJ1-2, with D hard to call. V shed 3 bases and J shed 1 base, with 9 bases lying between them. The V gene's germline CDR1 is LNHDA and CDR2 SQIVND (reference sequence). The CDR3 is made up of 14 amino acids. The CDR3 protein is CASSIGVVNYGYTF. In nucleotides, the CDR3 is TGTGCCAGTAGTATCGGGGTGGTTAACTATGGCTACACCTTC.

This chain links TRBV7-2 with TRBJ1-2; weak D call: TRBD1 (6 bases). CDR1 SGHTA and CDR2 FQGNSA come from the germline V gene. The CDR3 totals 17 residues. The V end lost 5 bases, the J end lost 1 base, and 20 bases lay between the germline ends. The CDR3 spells CASSPRLGAPYNYGYTF. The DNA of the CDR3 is TGTGCCAGCAGCCCTAGGCTGGGGGCCCCCTATAACTATGGCTACACCTTC. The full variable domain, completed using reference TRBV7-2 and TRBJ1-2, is GAGVSQSPSNKVTEKGKDVELRCDPISGHTALYWYRQSLGQGLEFLIYFQGNSAPDKSGLPSDRFSAERTGGSVSTLTIQRTQQEDSAVYLCASSPRLGAPYNYGYTFGSGTRLTVV.

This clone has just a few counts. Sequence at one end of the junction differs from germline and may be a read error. The CDR3 DNA follows: TGTGCCAGCAGCTACTCTGGAAACACCATATATTTT. Residues: CASSYSGNTIYF. The V gene is TRBV6-5, the J gene TRBJ1-3, with no clear D. This CDR3 has 12 residues. From germline, CDR1 is MNHEY and CDR2 SVGAGI.

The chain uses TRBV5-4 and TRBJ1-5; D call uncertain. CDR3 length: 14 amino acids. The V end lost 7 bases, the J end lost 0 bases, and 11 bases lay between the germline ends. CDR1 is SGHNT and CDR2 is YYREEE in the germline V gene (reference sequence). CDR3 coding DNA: TGTGCCAGCTCCATACGGGGTAGCAATCAGCCCCAGCATTTT. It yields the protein CASSIRGSNQPQHF.

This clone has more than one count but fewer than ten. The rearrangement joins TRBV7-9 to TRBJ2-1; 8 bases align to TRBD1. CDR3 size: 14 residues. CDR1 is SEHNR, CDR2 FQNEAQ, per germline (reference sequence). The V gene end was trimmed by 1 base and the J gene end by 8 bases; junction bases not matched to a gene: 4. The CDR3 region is CASSLVQGADEQFF. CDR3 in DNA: TGTGCCAGCAGCTTAGTGCAGGGGGCTGATGAGCAGTTCTTC.